A single sample is the source of the 20 T cell receptor beta chains below, sequenced in a study of vaccination and CD4 T cells after COVID-19. Sequence data for DNA of cultured CD4+ T cells were generated by the Oncomine TCR Beta short-read assay. TCRdb reprocessed the PCR reads via MiXCR and lists one record per CDR3 protein. Here the sample spans about 18,000 distinct CDR3 sequences, roughly half being singletons. The treatment here: roughly ten-day PBMC culture with coronavirus spike peptide pools or control peptides (ViraFEST assay). No antigens are known for them. Sequenced input: CD4+ T cells from blood, cultured in vitro. The receptors were gathered from a human donor who had recovered from COVID-19.

The chain uses TRBV5-4 and TRBJ2-2, with 11 bases matching TRBD1. Per the germline V gene, CDR1 is SGHNT and CDR2 is YYREEE (reference sequence). V lost 4 bases and J lost 4; bases outside the gene matches: 6. CDR3 length: 16 residues. The CDR3: CASSRGTGGVTGELFF. As DNA, the CDR3 is TGTGCCAGCAGCCGAGGGACAGGGGGTGTCACCGGGGAGCTGTTTTTT.

This clonotype was picked up a small number of times. The chain has TRBV6-5 and TRBJ1-5; D gene uncertain. The V gene lost 0 bases and the J gene lost 6 bases, with 6 bases spanning the gap. Germline V gene sequence: CDR1 MNHEY, CDR2 SVGAGI. This CDR3 comprises 13 residues. CDR3 sequence reads: CASSYSPAQPQHF. CDR3 nucleotide sequence: TGTGCCAGCAGTTACTCGCCGGCTCAGCCCCAGCATTTT.

This clonotype appeared a few times. This sequence joins TRBV30 and TRBJ1-1; D not certain. V was shortened by 0 bases and J by 5 bases, with 10 bases between the two germline ends. The CDR3 is made up of 13 amino acids. CDR1 is GTSNPN, CDR2 SVGIG, per germline (reference sequence). Here the CDR3 DNA reads TGTGCCTGGAGTGTACGGCCAGCGACTGAAGCTTTCTTT. Protein product: CAWSVRPATEAFF. Filled out from reference TRBV30 and TRBJ1-1, the complete variable domain reads SQTIHQWPATLVQPVGSPLSLECTVEGTSNPNLYWYRQAAGRGLQLLFYSVGIGQISSEVPQNLSASRPQDRQFILSSKKLLLSDSGFYLCAWSVRPATEAFFGQGTRLTVV.

The rearrangement joins TRBV7-2 to TRBJ2-1, with TRBD2 matching 10 bases. This CDR3 region has 22 residues. V shed 0 bases, J shed 0 bases, and the junction held 17 bases outside the gene matches. Germline CDR1 is SGHTA and CDR2 is FQGNSA. CDR3 sequence reads: CASSLALILAGVGPSSYNEQFF. For the CDR3, the DNA is TGTGCCAGCAGCTTAGCCCTTATTCTAGCGGGGGTCGGCCCTAGCTCCTACAATGAGCAGTTCTTC. The full variable domain, its missing parts supplied by reference TRBV7-2 and TRBJ2-1, is GAGVSQSPSNKVTEKGKDVELRCDPISGHTALYWYRQSLGQGLEFLIYFQGNSAPDKSGLPSDRFSAERTGGSVSTLTIQRTQQEDSAVYLCASSLALILAGVGPSSYNEQFFGPGTRLTVL.

This clonotype was picked up one time. The rearrangement links TRBV20-1 to TRBJ2-1; 9 bases align to TRBD2. The CDR3 consists of 16 residues. Germline values: CDR1 DFQATT, CDR2 SNEGSKA (reference sequence). V was pared by 0 bases and J by 7 bases, with 10 bases of the junction left unmatched. The CDR3 coding sequence is TGCAGTGCTAGAGATCGGGCGGGAGGGGGGTGGAATGAGCAGTTCTTC. Translation gives CSARDRAGGGWNEQFF.

This clonotype was seen only a few times. This chain uses TRBV10-1 with TRBJ2-1, with 9 bases aligning to TRBD1. This CDR3 has 15 residues. Germline lookup yields CDR1 WNHNN and CDR2 SYGVQD (reference sequence). The V segment lost 0 bases and the J segment 8 bases; nucleotides outside the gene matches: 5. The CDR3 is CASSESGQGWDEQFF. CDR3 coding DNA: TGCGCCAGCAGTGAGTCGGGACAGGGTTGGGATGAGCAGTTCTTC.

The chain joins TRBV7-2 to TRBJ2-1; 10 bases fit TRBD2. From germline, CDR1 is SGHTA and CDR2 FQGNSA. The CDR3 spans 15 residues. J was trimmed by 4 bases and V by 5 bases; bases with no gene match: 5. CDR3 loop: CASSRGLADYNEQFF. The CDR3, as DNA: TGTGCCAGCAGCCGAGGACTAGCGGATTACAATGAGCAGTTCTTC.

Only a few counts were recorded for this clonotype. The rearrangement uses TRBV20-1 and TRBJ1-2, with a possible D match to TRBD1 (6 bases). The V gene's germline CDR1 is DFQATT and CDR2 SNEGSKA (reference sequence). V lost 8 bases, J lost 6 bases, and 22 bases lay in between. The CDR3 is made up of 14 amino acids. The CDR3 nucleotides are TGCAGTCGTATTTCTTTGGCAGGGGACGATGGCTACACCTTC. Its protein is CSRISLAGDDGYTF.

This clonotype was recorded only once. The J gene is TRBJ1-1, the V gene TRBV7-3; the D is unclear. The length of the CDR3 is 13 residues. Germline CDR1 reads SGHTA; CDR2 reads FQGTGA. Trimming removed 3 bases from V and 1 base from J, with 6 bases in between. The CDR3 DNA follows: TGTGCCAGCAGCTTCGAACAGAACACTGAAGCTTTCTTT. Its protein is CASSFEQNTEAFF.

The sample holds a few counts of this clonotype. The V and J genes are TRBV28 and TRBJ1-4; 8 bases fit TRBD1. The germline CDR1 and CDR2 sequences are MDHEN and SYDVKM. Trimming at V came to 5 bases and at J to 7 bases, leaving 9 bases not matched to a gene. There are 15 residues in the CDR3. In nucleotides, the CDR3 is TGTGCCAGCAGTCTTTCCGGGACAGGCTTTGAAAAACTGTTTTTT. This codes for CASSLSGTGFEKLFF.

This sequence joins TRBV12-3 or TRBV12-4 and TRBJ1-6; weak D call: TRBD1 (6 bases). This CDR3 spans 15 amino acids. Trimming cost V 2 bases and J 6 bases, with 11 bases left between them. Written as DNA, the CDR3 is TGTGCCAGCAGTTTATGGACAGCTACTAATTCACCCCTCCACTTT. It is translated as CASSLWTATNSPLHF.

The rearrangement links TRBV6-1 to TRBJ2-3; the match to TRBD2 covers 12 bases. The CDR3 extends over 15 amino acids. The V gene's germline CDR1 is MNHNS and CDR2 SASEGT. Trimming removed 6 bases from V and 2 bases from J; junction bases left unmatched: 3. Here the CDR3 reads CASSRTSGATDTQYF. The CDR3 region has the DNA TGTGCCAGCAGCCGGACTAGCGGGGCCACAGATACGCAGTATTTT.

The V gene is TRBV19, the J gene TRBJ1-2; D uncertain. V was cut by 6 bases and J by 4 bases, with 12 bases left in between. CDR1 and CDR2 (germline): LNHDA, SQIVND (reference sequence). CDR3 size: 13 residues. The CDR3 sequence is CASSLWNVYGYTF. In DNA form, the CDR3 reads TGTGCCAGTAGCCTTTGGAATGTCTATGGCTACACCTTC.

This clonotype was detected a few times. This chain joins TRBV20-1 and TRBJ1-2, with D hard to call. Trimming left V 7 bases short and J 2 bases short, with 11 bases between. Germline assignment: CDR1 DFQATT and CDR2 SNEGSKA (reference sequence). This CDR3 contains 12 residues. As DNA, the CDR3 is TGCAGTGGGTCCGAGGGCAACTATGGCTACACCTTC. Its protein is CSGSEGNYGYTF.

This clonotype was seen just once. The rearrangement links TRBV5-4 to TRBJ2-3, with TRBD1 matching 8 bases. The V gene end was trimmed by 3 bases and the J gene end by 0 bases; junction bases not matched to a gene: 3. The CDR3 covers 15 residues. Germline CDR1 SGHNT, CDR2 YYREEE (reference sequence). In DNA form, the CDR3 reads TGTGCCAGCAGCTCAGGGGGCCGGAGCACAGATACGCAGTATTTT. Residues: CASSSGGRSTDTQYF.

The chain joins TRBV15 to TRBJ2-7, with 7 bases lining up with TRBD2. The CDR3 has 14 residues. The junction had 9 bases not matched to a gene; V was cut back by 4 bases and J by 6 bases. Germline values: CDR1 LNHNV, CDR2 YYDKDF (reference sequence). CDR3 in amino acids: CATSIGGGSLEQYF. CDR3 bases: TGTGCCACCAGCATTGGGGGGGGGTCTCTCGAGCAGTACTTC.

In this sample, this clonotype turned up a few times. The chain links TRBV15 to TRBJ2-3; D could derive from TRBD1 or TRBD2 (5 bases each). The V gene's germline CDR1 is LNHNV and CDR2 YYDKDF (reference sequence). The CDR3 has 14 residues. Trimming pared 3 bases from V and 3 bases from J, leaving 10 bases between. The CDR3 spells CATSRGRATDTQYF. CDR3 bases: TGTGCCACCAGCAGGGGGCGGGCAACAGATACGCAGTATTTT.

The chain is built from TRBV28 and TRBJ1-5, with TRBD1 identical over 7 bases. CDR3 length: 14 amino acids. J gave up 2 bases and V 6 bases, and 4 bases lay outside the gene matches. From germline, CDR1 is MDHEN and CDR2 SYDVKM. Here the CDR3 reads CASRFGTGNQPQHF. CDR3 nucleotides: TGTGCCAGCAGGTTTGGGACAGGCAATCAGCCCCAGCATTTT.

The V gene is TRBV24-1, the J gene TRBJ2-1; 16 positions agree with TRBD2. J was trimmed by 5 bases and V by 3 bases; bases with no gene match: 6. CDR3 size: 18 residues. The germline V gene has CDR1 KGHDR and CDR2 SFDVKD. The CDR3 DNA reads TGTGCCACCAGTGATAGTCCCGGGACTAGCGGGAGGGACAATGAGCAGTTCTTC. It yields the protein CATSDSPGTSGRDNEQFF.

This clonotype was picked up a small number of times. The chain recombines TRBV24-1 with TRBJ2-3, with D unresolved. The CDR3 is 12 amino acids. Trimming left V 1 base short and J 6 bases short, with 4 bases between. Germline loops: CDR1 KGHDR, CDR2 SFDVKD. The CDR3 nucleotides read TGTGCCACCAGTGATTTTTCCGATACGCAGTATTTT. This gives the protein CATSDFSDTQYF.